A selection of T cell receptor beta chains follows, all from one sample in a study of blood T cells in healthy people across ages. Using its own MiXCR run on the 5' RACE reads, TCRdb lists one record per CDR3 protein. The data hold over 1,500,000 distinct CDR3 sequences, with roughly 50% observed a single time. The source material was blood. The receptors come from a woman aged 40 to 50 in good health. Both conserved end residues are part of each CDR3.

TRBJ2-2 | TRBV7-2 | CASSADRYTGELFF
TRBJ2-5 | TRBV4-2 | CASSQGGASGGHGETQYF
TRBJ2-3 | TRBV9 | CASSVAGTVSDTQYF
TRBJ2-7 | TRBV6-1 | CATWTGMSGEQYF
TRBJ1-5 | TRBV12-3/TRBV12-4 | CASSQSRDRVGQPQHF
TRBJ2-5 | TRBV7-2 | CASSPRAGGWQETQYF
TRBJ2-7 | TRBV13 | CASSSRVPPYEQYF
TRBJ2-5 | TRBV5-1 | CASSANWGSPQTQYF
TRBJ2-7 | TRBV4-1 | CASSQGRGGFYEQYF
TRBJ2-4 | TRBV10-2 | CASSESGLLKNIQYF